This T cell receptor (beta chain) was captured by sequencing in a study of regulatory T cells in long-lasting Graves disease. Study overall: Disease was considered persistent Graves' disease after over 5 years of antithyroid drugs (with positive TSH receptor antibodies).

This clonotype has just a few counts. Time point defined: persistent/refractory GD, antithyroid drugs over 5 years with positive TRAb. PBMCs were the source of the RNA used for TCR sequencing. The CDR3 has 13 amino acids. The germline V gene has CDR1 MDHEN and CDR2 SYDVKM. J was trimmed by 7 bases and V by 6 bases; bases with no gene match: 7. Libraries of TCR beta came from iRepertoire HTBI primers plus Arm-PCR of CDR3 regions. TCRdb processed the multiplex PCR reads anew with MiXCR; each CDR3 protein has one entry. The sample has around 460,000 distinct CDR3 sequences; roughly 21% are singletons. This clonotype originated in a female donor with Graves disease. The J gene is TRBJ2-5, the V gene TRBV28; the match to TRBD1 covers 8 bases. The sample here was peripheral blood mononuclear cells (PBMCs), taken when the disease was refractory, from a patient treated with antithyroid drugs. The CDR3 DNA reads as TGTGCCAGCAGCACAGGGGGTATAGGGACCCAGTACTTC. Amino acid sequence: CASSTGGIGTQYF.